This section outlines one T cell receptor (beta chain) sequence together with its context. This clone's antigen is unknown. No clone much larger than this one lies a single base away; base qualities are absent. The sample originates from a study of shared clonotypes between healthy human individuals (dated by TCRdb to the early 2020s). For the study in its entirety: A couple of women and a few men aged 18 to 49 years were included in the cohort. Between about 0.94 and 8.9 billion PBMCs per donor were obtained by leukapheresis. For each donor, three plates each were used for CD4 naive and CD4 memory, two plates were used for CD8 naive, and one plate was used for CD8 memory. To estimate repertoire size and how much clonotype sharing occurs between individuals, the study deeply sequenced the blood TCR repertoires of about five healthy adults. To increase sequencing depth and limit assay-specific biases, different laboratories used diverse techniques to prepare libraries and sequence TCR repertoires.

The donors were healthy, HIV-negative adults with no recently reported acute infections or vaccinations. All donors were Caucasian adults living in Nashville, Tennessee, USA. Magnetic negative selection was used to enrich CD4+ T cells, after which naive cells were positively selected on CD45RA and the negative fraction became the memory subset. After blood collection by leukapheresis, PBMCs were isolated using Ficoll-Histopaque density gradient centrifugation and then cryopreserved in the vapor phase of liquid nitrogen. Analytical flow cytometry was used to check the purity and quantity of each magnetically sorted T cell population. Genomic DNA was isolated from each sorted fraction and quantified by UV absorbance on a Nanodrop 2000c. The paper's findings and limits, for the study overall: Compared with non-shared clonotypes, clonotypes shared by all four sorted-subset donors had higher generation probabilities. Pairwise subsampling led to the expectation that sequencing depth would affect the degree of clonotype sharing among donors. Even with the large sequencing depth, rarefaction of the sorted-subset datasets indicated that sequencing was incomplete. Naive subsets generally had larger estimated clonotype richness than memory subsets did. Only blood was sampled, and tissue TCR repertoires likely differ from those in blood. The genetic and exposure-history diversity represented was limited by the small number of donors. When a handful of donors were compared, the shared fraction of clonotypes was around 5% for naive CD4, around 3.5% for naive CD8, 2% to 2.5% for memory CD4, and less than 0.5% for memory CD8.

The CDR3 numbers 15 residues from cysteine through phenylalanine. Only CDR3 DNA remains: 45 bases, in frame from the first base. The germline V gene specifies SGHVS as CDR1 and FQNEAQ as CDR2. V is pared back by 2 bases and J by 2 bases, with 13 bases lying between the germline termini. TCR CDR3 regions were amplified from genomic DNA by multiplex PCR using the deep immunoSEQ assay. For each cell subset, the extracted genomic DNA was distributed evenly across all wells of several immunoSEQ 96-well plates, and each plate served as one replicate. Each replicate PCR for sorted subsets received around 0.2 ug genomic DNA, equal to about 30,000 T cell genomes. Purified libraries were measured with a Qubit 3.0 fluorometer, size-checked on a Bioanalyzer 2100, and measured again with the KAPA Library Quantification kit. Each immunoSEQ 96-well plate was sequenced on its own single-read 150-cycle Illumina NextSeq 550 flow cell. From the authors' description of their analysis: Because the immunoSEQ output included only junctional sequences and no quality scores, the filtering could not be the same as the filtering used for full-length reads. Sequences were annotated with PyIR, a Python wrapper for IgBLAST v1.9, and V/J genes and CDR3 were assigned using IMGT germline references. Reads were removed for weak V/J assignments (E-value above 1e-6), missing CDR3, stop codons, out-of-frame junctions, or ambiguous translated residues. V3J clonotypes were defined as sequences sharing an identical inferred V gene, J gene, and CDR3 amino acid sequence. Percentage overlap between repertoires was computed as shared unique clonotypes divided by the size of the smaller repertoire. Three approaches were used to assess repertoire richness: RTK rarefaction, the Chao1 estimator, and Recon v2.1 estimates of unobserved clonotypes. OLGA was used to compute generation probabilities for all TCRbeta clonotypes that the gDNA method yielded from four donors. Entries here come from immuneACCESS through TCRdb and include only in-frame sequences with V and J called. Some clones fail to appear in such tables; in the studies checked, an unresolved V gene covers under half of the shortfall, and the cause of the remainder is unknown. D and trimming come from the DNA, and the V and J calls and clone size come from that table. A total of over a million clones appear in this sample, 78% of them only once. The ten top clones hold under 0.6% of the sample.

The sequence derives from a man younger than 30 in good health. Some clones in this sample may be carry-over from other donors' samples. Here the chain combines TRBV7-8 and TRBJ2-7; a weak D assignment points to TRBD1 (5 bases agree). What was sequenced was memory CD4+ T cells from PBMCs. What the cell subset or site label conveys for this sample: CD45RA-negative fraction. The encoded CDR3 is CASSLSVLGPYEQYF. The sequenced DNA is TGTGCCAGCAGCTTAAGCGTTTTGGGGCCCTACGAGCAGTACTTC.